Below, one T cell receptor beta chain is given with its context. This clone's antigen is unknown. Per-nucleotide qualities are absent, and no much larger clonotype sits a single base away. This record belongs to a study of blood T cell repertoires in COVID-19 (dated by TCRdb to 2018 to 2020). At the level of the whole study: The collaborator samples originated in the United States, Italy and Spain and spanned the acute and convalescent phases of COVID-19. Subjects who had been exposed to COVID-19, were actively infected with it, or had recovered from it provided the deeply sampled blood TCRbeta repertoires that made up the dataset. Nearly every sample came with metadata listing a de-identified subject ID, COVID-19 status, age in years and sex. The repertoires were released in a freely available public database meant as a resource for research on the immune response to SARS-CoV-2. The material from the prospective study consisted of cDNA or gDNA derived from T cells, B-cell-depleted T cells, or PBMCs. Where available, HLA class I and class II types were obtained from metadata supplied by the sample provider rather than from assay-based typing. Samples came from the ongoing ImmuneRACE study (first 160 participants) plus 1,254 subjects from 6 global collaborators.

TCRbeta CDR3 regions were amplified from genomic DNA by means of the immunoSEQ Assay, a bias-controlled multiplex PCR. The authors' pipeline ran thus. Within the assay, amplification of reference gene primers was used to estimate how many nucleated cells each sample contained. To quantify the absolute abundance of each unique TCRbeta CDR3 rearrangement, sequence reads were collapsed and filtered. For each sample, productive Simpson clonality was calculated by taking the square root of Simpson's diversity index across productive rearrangements. TCRdb carries this immuneACCESS record with in-frame sequences only. Its versions omit some clonotypes, under half of them owing to an unresolved V gene in the studies checked, with the rest unexplained. The D gene and trimming were derived from the DNA, and the V and J assignments and clone size from that table. A total of roughly 320,000 clones appear in this sample, more than 90% of them only once. Of the sample, around 3.9% falls within the top ten clones.

Enrolling through a virtual design, the prospective study's participants ranged in age from roughly 18 to 100 years and lived across roughly 24 United States geographic areas. Cohort assignment in the prospective study relied on participant-reported clinical history from a screening survey and a study questionnaire. Exposed participants were defined as having been in contact with someone with a PCR-confirmed or clinician-diagnosed COVID-19 case within 2 weeks of study entry. In the prospective study, whole blood, serum and a nasopharyngeal or oropharyngeal swab were collected from each participant by mobile phlebotomists. Prospective study participants could optionally give additional blood draws and questionnaires over an approximately two-month period. Prospective study blood samples were shipped either frozen or at room temperature before DNA extraction. Beyond this particular receptor, the publication reports: Clinical and demographic metadata were provided uncurated, with the amount varying by source and participant.

V is shortened by 6 bases, J by 8 bases, and the region joining them spans 10 bases. Including cysteine and phenylalanine, the CDR3 has 11 amino acids. Only the CDR3 DNA stays, 33 bases, in frame from base 1. Recombination joined TRBV12-3 or TRBV12-4 with TRBJ1-1, with an unclear D gene assignment. The TCR was taken from a woman in her thirties who had been exposed to COVID-19. The sequenced sample consisted of PBMCs or T cells enriched from blood (not recorded which). At the DNA level, the sequence is TGTGCCAGCAGCCTTGGAGGAGAAGCTTTCTTT. Its amino acids are CASSLGGEAFF.